The sequence of this TCR beta chain was determined in a study of monozygotic twins with inflammatory bowel disease. Whole-study findings and limits: No single strong signal or clonotype associated with IBD was supported.

TCRdb reprocessed the 5' RACE reads, with one entry per CDR3 protein and no DNA. This sample's table reports around 450,000 distinct CDR3 sequences. CDR3 length: 13 amino acids. CDR1 is SGHDT, CDR2 YYEEEE, per germline. Points on this clonotype: The antigen is undetermined.

The specimen was blood. This TCR derives from a human donor with ulcerative colitis or Crohn's disease, or a healthy co-twin of an affected twin (not recorded which). The gene calls are TRBV5-6 and TRBJ2-2; TCRdb's D call of TRBD1 is untestable without DNA. The CDR3 is CASRQRQFGELFF.